Listed below are T cell receptor beta chains from one sample, sequenced in a study of CD4+ T cells in melanoma. Measured with immunoSEQ multiplex PCR; TCRdb has only the in-frame clones, and not every one. The sample consists of fewer than 11,000 clones, 65% to 70% of them appearing once. Sequencing was done on a sample of cells from a culture (not recorded whether cultured in vitro). The source is a human donor with melanoma. Both conserved end residues are part of each CDR3.

v_gene	j_gene	CDR3aa
TRBV9	TRBJ2-3	CASSPRGDVTDTQYF
TRBV5-1	TRBJ1-1	CASSTGQGSNTEAFF
TRBV27	TRBJ2-7	CASRRKGQGVSYEQYF
TRBV6-5	TRBJ1-6	CASTQDRASPLHF
TRBV19	TRBJ1-1	CASSLQGTGLTEAFF
TRBV5-5	TRBJ2-1	CASRPDRGPYNEQFF
TRBV6-4	TRBJ1-5	CASTQANQPQHF
TRBV12-5	TRBJ2-4	CASGSGQGENIQYF
TRBV7-2	TRBJ1-1	CASSLGRPAEAFF
TRBV6-5	TRBJ2-3	CASSYQGSIGTDTQYF
TRBV4-2	TRBJ2-3	CASSLGAGVITDTQYF
TRBV7-9	TRBJ1-1	CASSLNSNTEAFF
TRBV5-1	TRBJ2-7	CASRGTGDEQYF
TRBV30	TRBJ2-7	CAWSVLGGRGSYEQYF
TRBV7-3	TRBJ1-6	CASSRGNSPLHF
TRBV5-1	TRBJ2-3	CASSLAGITQYF
TRBV4-2	TRBJ1-1	CASSQGISSPGGAFF
TRBV6-4	TRBJ1-1	CASRRQGGGDTEAFF
TRBV12-2	TRBJ2-4	CASRPRPNGYF
TRBV7-8	TRBJ1-4	CASSLWGMEKLFF
TRBV11-2	TRBJ2-5	CASSLLDLQETQYF
TRBV5-1	TRBJ2-5	CASSLFLIQETQYF
TRBV7-6	TRBJ2-7	CASSVRTGGGFSEQYF
TRBV4-1	TRBJ2-2	CASSQVVAGANTGELFF
TRBV28	TRBJ1-6	CASSLTGRSPLHF
TRBV2	TRBJ1-6	CASSNEHVNSPLHF
TRBV5-5	TRBJ2-7	CASSLVERSYEQYF
TRBV7-9	TRBJ1-1	CASSSQGDSGEAFF
TRBV6-6	TRBJ1-6	CASSYSAGGEALHF
TRBV19	TRBJ2-2	CASSLAKNTGELFF
TRBV6-1	TRBJ2-3	CASARGQGVTDTQYF
TRBV7-8	TRBJ1-1	CASSPWGSDTEAFF
TRBV7-2	TRBJ2-7	CASSLRRQGFYEQYF
TRBV6-1	TRBJ1-2	CASSDSYYGYTF
TRBV7-3	TRBJ2-2	CASSSQPDRVVSTGELFF
TRBV7-6	TRBJ1-1	CASSLVGVAEAFF
TRBV19	TRBJ1-5	CASSPLDLNSNQPQHF
TRBV6-1	TRBJ1-1	CASSDDRRNTEAFF
TRBV5-5	TRBJ2-5	CASSLVTGAQETQYF
TRBV11-2	TRBJ2-7	CASSPRLAYEQYF
TRBV28	TRBJ1-1	CASSSEMATSEAFF
TRBV19	TRBJ2-2	CASSFGGNTGELFF
TRBV11-2	TRBJ2-1	CASSFSGGLVNEQFF
TRBV19	TRBJ1-1	CASSISRNTEAFF
TRBV6-5	TRBJ2-1	CASSWGGDLFF
TRBV18	TRBJ1-4	CASSPGLGATNEKLFF
TRBV7-2	TRBJ1-1	CASSRGLTEAFF
TRBV10-3	TRBJ1-6	CAIRALDRGSSPLHF